The rows below give T cell receptor beta chains drawn from one sample of a study of blood T cell repertoires in COVID-19. Clones were read by immunoSEQ multiplex PCR, and TCRdb kept only the in-frame ones, dropping some. The repertoire includes approximately 280,000 clones, roughly 80% of them detected once, and over 1.1% sits in the top ten. The specimen was peripheral blood. The receptors were sampled from a human donor with COVID-19, enrolled during active disease. The donor label of this sample is uncertain. The CDR3 runs from the conserved cysteine through the conserved F or W. A D gene is named only where the DNA matches it firmly. Clone size, where shown, is once, few, many, or a class for clones that have expanded.

CDR3 protein	CDR3 DNA	V gene	J gene	clone size	CDR3 length	D gene
CASSRLTGQNTEAFF	TGTGCCAGCAGCCGTTTAACAGGGCAGAACACTGAAGCTTTCTTT	TRBV11-1	TRBJ1-1	.	15	.
CASSQGTGWSNQPQHF	TGTGCCAGCAGCCAAGGAACAGGTTGGAGCAATCAGCCCCAGCATTTT	TRBV3-1/TRBV3-2	TRBJ1-5	few	16	.
CASSEGTGDYEQYF	TGTGCCAGCAGTGAAGGGACAGGGGACTACGAGCAGTACTTC	TRBV2	TRBJ2-7	.	14	TRBD1
CASSVNWGGTHNEQFF	TGCGCCAGCAGCGTGAATTGGGGGGGAACCCACAATGAGCAGTTCTTC	TRBV5-1	TRBJ2-1	.	16	TRBD2
CASSLEGQNTEAFF	TGTGCCAGCAGCTTGGAGGGACAGAACACTGAAGCTTTCTTT	TRBV5-5	TRBJ1-1	.	14	.
CASRISGTGGGYTF	TGTGCCAGCAGAATATCCGGGACAGGAGGGGGCTACACCTTC	TRBV5-8	TRBJ1-2	.	14	TRBD1
CAISEPSGRNEQFF	TGTGCCATCAGTGAGCCTAGCGGGAGAAATGAGCAGTTCTTC	TRBV10-3	TRBJ2-1	.	14	TRBD2
CASSLSGVGPDTQYF	TGTGCCAGCAGCCTTAGCGGGGTGGGTCCAGATACGCAGTATTTT	TRBV5-4	TRBJ2-3	.	15	TRBD2
CASRFFEQAFF	TGTGCCAGCCGATTTTTTGAGCAAGCTTTCTTT	TRBV6-5	TRBJ1-1	.	11	.
CASRGTGNTYEQYF	TGTGCCAGCAGAGGGACAGGTAATACCTACGAGCAGTACTTC	TRBV6-6	TRBJ2-7	.	14	TRBD1
CASSRQGMMTEAFF	TGTGCCAGCAGCAGACAGGGGATGATGACTGAAGCTTTCTTT	TRBV6-5	TRBJ1-1	once	14	TRBD1
CSVVVEGGNEQYF	TGCAGCGTTGTGGTTGAGGGCGGTAACGAGCAGTACTTC	TRBV29-1	TRBJ2-7	.	13	.
CAWSGAGGYTF	TGTGCCTGGAGTGGGGCAGGTGGCTACACCTTC	TRBV30	TRBJ1-2	few	11	.
CAWSASTGDNEQFF	TGTGCCTGGAGTGCGTCAACAGGGGACAATGAGCAGTTCTTC	TRBV30	TRBJ2-1	once	14	TRBD1
CASSLVPGLAGGGEQYF	TGTGCCAGCAGCTTAGTTCCCGGACTAGCGGGAGGCGGTGAGCAGTACTTC	TRBV7-9	TRBJ2-7	.	17	TRBD2
CASSLGAEEKLFF	TGTGCCAGCAGCTTAGGGGCAGAGGAAAAACTGTTTTTT	TRBV7-2	TRBJ1-4	.	13	.
CASSFGQANTEAFF	TGCGCCAGCAGCTTCGGACAGGCTAACACTGAAGCTTTCTTT	TRBV5-1	TRBJ1-1	.	14	TRBD1
CASSSDIASNEQFF	TGTGCCAGCAGCTCCGATATAGCGAGTAATGAGCAGTTCTTC	TRBV7-2	TRBJ2-1	.	14	.
CSVALGQSNEKLFF	TGCAGCGTTGCCTTGGGACAGTCAAATGAAAAACTGTTTTTT	TRBV29-1	TRBJ1-4	once	14	TRBD1
CASSLSRDSNQPQHF	TGTGCCAGCAGTTTATCGCGGGACAGCAATCAGCCCCAGCATTTT	TRBV27	TRBJ1-5	.	15	.
CASSFAESNTIYF	TGTGCCAGCAGCTTCGCAGAATCAAACACCATATATTTT	TRBV7-9	TRBJ1-3	.	13	.
CASGLGDTSTDTQYF	TGTGCTAGTGGTTTGGGAGACACTAGCACAGATACGCAGTATTTT	TRBV12-5	TRBJ2-3	few	15	.
CASSLPGTGAVYEQYF	TGTGCCAGCAGCCTACCCGGGACAGGGGCGGTCTACGAGCAGTACTTC	TRBV11-2	TRBJ2-7	.	16	TRBD1
CASRRGTGNQPQHF	TGTGCCAGCAGACGGGGGACAGGCAATCAGCCCCAGCATTTT	TRBV6-6	TRBJ1-5	once	14	TRBD1
CASSIGLAYEQYF	TGTGCCAGCAGCATCGGACTAGCTTACGAGCAGTACTTC	TRBV11-2	TRBJ2-7	.	13	TRBD2
CASSSRARPDGYTF	TGTGCCAGCAGTAGCAGGGCTAGACCGGATGGCTACACCTTC	TRBV28	TRBJ1-2	few	14	.
CASSPGLDLNTGELFF	TGTGCCAGCTCACCGGGACTCGATCTGAACACCGGGGAGCTGTTTTTT	TRBV18	TRBJ2-2	.	16	.
CASSSVSGGMNEKLFF	TGTGCCAGCAGTTCAGTTTCAGGGGGGATGAATGAAAAACTGTTTTTT	TRBV28	TRBJ1-4	.	16	TRBD1
CATSRDPANYGYTF	TGTGCCACCAGCAGAGATCCAGCTAACTATGGCTACACCTTC	TRBV15	TRBJ1-2	.	14	.
CATSATDRTGELFF	TGTGCCACCAGTGCGACCGACAGGACCGGGGAGCTGTTTTTT	TRBV24-1	TRBJ2-2	.	14	.
CASSPAGLDEKLFF	TGTGCCAGCAGCCCCGCAGGGTTAGACGAAAAACTGTTTTTT	TRBV16	TRBJ1-4	.	14	.
CASTQEGNNSPLHF	TGTGCCAGTACCCAAGAGGGTAACAATTCACCCCTCCACTTT	TRBV19	TRBJ1-6	.	14	.
CASSPRASPSSYEQYF	TGTGCCAGCAGCCCGCGGGCCAGCCCCTCTTCCTACGAGCAGTACTTC	TRBV7-4	TRBJ2-7	.	16	.
CASRPGQGAQKFF	TGTGCCAGTAGGCCGGGACAGGGGGCGCAGAAGTTCTTC	TRBV19	TRBJ2-1	.	13	TRBD1
CASSSDSGLEQYF	TGTGCTAGCAGCTCGGACAGTGGGCTCGAGCAGTACTTC	TRBV7-7	TRBJ2-7	once	13	.
CASSLGTSGSYEQYF	TGTGCCAGCAGCTTGGGTACTAGCGGATCCTACGAGCAGTACTTC	TRBV5-4	TRBJ2-7	.	15	TRBD2
CASSFPGNAYEQYF	TGTGCCAGCAGTTTTCCGGGTAATGCGTACGAGCAGTACTTC	TRBV28	TRBJ2-7	many	14	.
CASSPAGPEQFF	TGTGCCAGCAGCCCGGCGGGACCCGAGCAGTTCTTC	TRBV7-9	TRBJ2-1	.	12	.
CASSELSLGGDTQYF	TGTGCCAGCAGTGAATTGAGTCTGGGGGGAGATACGCAGTATTTT	TRBV25-1	TRBJ2-3	few	15	.
CASSLFFPVNTEAFF	TGTGCCAGCAGCTTATTCTTTCCGGTGAACACTGAAGCTTTCTTT	TRBV7-2	TRBJ1-1	.	15	.
CATSDDLAESYNEQFF	TGTGCCACCAGTGATGACCTAGCGGAGTCCTACAATGAGCAGTTCTTC	TRBV24-1	TRBJ2-1	.	16	TRBD2
CASSQLGPYTIYF	TGTGCCAGCAGCCAGCTGGGCCCCTACACCATATATTTT	TRBV3-1/TRBV3-2	TRBJ1-3	.	13	.
CASSLAGGLGYTF	TGTGCCAGCAGTTTGGCGGGGGGTCTTGGCTACACCTTC	TRBV27	TRBJ1-2	.	13	.
CASGGGGQGNQPQHF	TGTGCCAGTGGAGGGGGCGGGCAGGGCAATCAGCCCCAGCATTTT	TRBV19	TRBJ1-5	.	15	TRBD1
CASSPGRGYGYTF	TGTGCCAGCAGCCCCGGACGGGGCTATGGCTACACCTTC	TRBV7-9	TRBJ1-2	.	13	.
CASSSTGQGGETQYF	TGTGCTAGCAGCTCGACGGGACAGGGTGGGGAGACCCAGTACTTC	TRBV7-7	TRBJ2-5	.	15	TRBD1
CASSLGPGEGVNEQFF	TGTGCCAGCAGCTTAGGGCCGGGAGAGGGAGTAAATGAGCAGTTCTTC	TRBV7-2	TRBJ2-1	.	16	.
CASSPVGRAAEAFF	TGTGCCAGCAGCCCGGTTGGGAGGGCGGCTGAAGCTTTCTTT	TRBV5-8	TRBJ1-1	few	14	.
CASSSVDRGAGNTIYF	TGTGCCAGCAGTTCAGTGGACAGGGGAGCTGGAAACACCATATATTTT	TRBV5-4	TRBJ1-3	few	16	TRBD1
CASSLLGTGNTEAFF	TGTGCCAGCAGCTTGCTCGGGACAGGGAACACTGAAGCTTTCTTT	TRBV5-4	TRBJ1-1	.	15	TRBD1
CAISGGLAGSSYEQYF	TGTGCCATCAGTGGCGGACTAGCGGGATCATCTTACGAGCAGTACTTC	TRBV10-3	TRBJ2-7	.	16	TRBD2
CATSRGQGPSGANVLTF	TGTGCCACCAGCCGAGGGCAGGGTCCCTCTGGGGCCAACGTCCTGACTTTC	TRBV15	TRBJ2-6	.	17	.
CSVEGTSGSLETQYF	TGCAGCGTTGAAGGGACTAGCGGGAGTTTGGAGACCCAGTACTTC	TRBV29-1	TRBJ2-5	.	15	TRBD2
CASRGTGSAEKLFF	TGTGCCAGCCGGGGGACGGGGAGTGCCGAAAAACTGTTTTTT	TRBV2	TRBJ1-4	.	14	.
CASSQGAGTEAFF	TGTGCCAGCTCACAGGGAGCTGGCACTGAAGCTTTCTTT	TRBV6-4	TRBJ1-1	.	13	.